A single sample is the source of the 32 T cell receptor beta chains below, sequenced in a study of T-cell memory formation after mild COVID-19. TCRdb redid the calling of the 5' RACE reads with MiXCR, one entry per CDR3 protein. The data hold approximately 480,000 distinct CDR3 sequences, with 15% to 20% observed a single time. The specimen sequenced was PBMCs or a T cell subset sorted from them (not recorded which). Source of these receptors: an adult woman who had mild COVID-19 (a few samples of this study predate the infection). Cell type and time point are not known.

The table lists this clonotype with a few counts. The chain links TRBV29-1 to TRBJ1-2; 12 positions match TRBD1. V gave up 7 bases and J gave up 8 bases; unmatched junction bases: 14. There are 15 residues in the CDR3. Germline CDR1 is SQVTM and CDR2 is ANQGSEA. The CDR3 DNA follows: TGCAGCGACACCTCCGGGACAGGGGGCTGGGGCGGCTACACCTTC. Its translation is CSDTSGTGGWGGYTF.

The rearrangement joins TRBV9 to TRBJ1-2, with 7 bases lining up with TRBD1. J was trimmed by 2 bases and V by 3 bases; bases with no gene match: 4. Germline assignment: CDR1 SGDLS and CDR2 YYNGEE. The CDR3 extends over 14 amino acids. CDR3: CASSDGTENYGYTF. The CDR3 DNA follows: TGTGCCAGCAGCGACGGGACAGAAAACTATGGCTACACCTTC.

At least ten counts were recorded for this clonotype. This chain uses TRBV5-1 with TRBJ2-1; 8 nucleotides agree with TRBD1. CDR3 length: 14 residues. Germline CDR1 is SGHRS and CDR2 is YFSETQ. The ends lost 3 bases at V and 7 bases at J; junction bases unmatched: 6. CDR3 region: CASSYGTGYNEQFF. CDR3 DNA: TGCGCCAGCAGCTACGGGACAGGCTATAATGAGCAGTTCTTC.

This clonotype was seen more than once but under ten times. The chain is built from TRBV4-1 and TRBJ2-1; D assignment may be TRBD1 or TRBD2 (6 bases each). The CDR3 sequence is 17 residues long. The V gene lost 1 base and the J gene lost 6 bases, with 19 bases spanning the gap. CDR1 is MGHRA and CDR2 is YSYEKL in the germline V gene. The chain's CDR3 is CASSQGARGAGGNEQFF. The CDR3 coding sequence is TGCGCCAGCAGCCAAGGGGCGAGGGGGGCCGGAGGCAATGAGCAGTTCTTC.

The chain links TRBV4-3 to TRBJ2-7; D gene uncertain. Germline CDR1 and CDR2: LGHNA and YSLEER. The length of the CDR3 is 15 residues. Trimming left V 0 bases short and J 5 bases short, with 14 bases between. The CDR3, as DNA: TGCGCCAGCAGCCAAGATCCGGCTTTGGCGGACGAGCAGTACTTC. Amino acids: CASSQDPALADEQYF.

In its sample, this clonotype was seen a few times. J is TRBJ2-1 and V is TRBV5-1; D is undetermined. Per the germline V gene, CDR1 is SGHRS and CDR2 is YFSETQ. V was trimmed by 5 bases and J by 8 bases, leaving 8 bases between them. The CDR3 has 11 residues. The DNA for the CDR3 is TGCGCCAGCAGGTCAGTCGATGAGCAGTTCTTC. Amino acid sequence: CASRSVDEQFF.

The chain has TRBV5-4 and TRBJ2-1, with 8 bases fitting TRBD2. The CDR3 is 13 residues long. Germline-derived CDR1 and CDR2 are SGHNT and YYREEE (reference sequence). Here the CDR3 reads CVTTSGGYNEQFF. The CDR3 region has the DNA TGTGTTACAACAAGCGGGGGTTACAATGAGCAGTTCTTC.

This clonotype appeared a few times. This chain connects TRBV20-1 to TRBJ2-3; maybe TRBD1 (6 bases). This CDR3 is 17 amino acids long. Germline assignment: CDR1 DFQATT and CDR2 SNEGSKA (reference sequence). Trimming left V 1 base short and J 4 bases short, with 21 bases between. Here the CDR3 reads CSARANQDVAGADTQYF. The CDR3 region has the DNA TGCAGTGCTAGAGCAAATCAGGACGTAGCAGGGGCAGATACGCAGTATTTT.

A few counts support this clonotype. V and J are TRBV11-2 and TRBJ1-2; unclear D gene. Between the trimmed V and J ends, which lost 5 bases and 2 bases, there was a span of 12 bases. Germline V lookup: CDR1 SGHAT, CDR2 FQNNGV. CDR3 size: 14 residues. CDR3: CASSVEGRNYGYTF. The CDR3 nucleotides read TGTGCCAGCAGCGTCGAAGGGAGAAACTATGGCTACACCTTC.

The table lists this clonotype with a few counts. CDR3 amino acids: CASSLGSGMQETQYF. DNA for the CDR3: TGTGCCAGCAGCTTAGGGTCGGGGATGCAAGAGACCCAGTACTTC. The chain recombines TRBV7-3 with TRBJ2-5; possibly TRBD2 for D (5 bases). Looked up from germline, CDR1 is SGHTA and CDR2 is FQGTGA. This CDR3 is built from 15 residues. Trimming cost V 2 bases and J 2 bases, with 12 bases left between them.

This clonotype turned up a few times. The rearrangement links TRBV5-1 to TRBJ2-3; a weak D match, TRBD1 (6 bases). The germline CDR1 and CDR2 sequences are SGHRS and YFSETQ. CDR3 length: 14 amino acids. The V and J ends lost 0 bases and 9 bases respectively, with 14 bases between them. The CDR3 region is CASSLATNRETQYF. The DNA of the CDR3 is TGCGCCAGCAGCTTGGCCACCAACAGGGAGACGCAGTATTTT.

Only a few counts were recorded for this clonotype. The gene calls are TRBV29-1 and TRBJ2-3, with TRBD1 identical over 8 bases. J gave up 1 base and V 7 bases, and 10 bases lay outside the gene matches. The CDR3 covers 15 residues. Germline V gene lookup returns CDR1 SQVTM and CDR2 ANQGSEA. The DNA of the CDR3 is TGCAGCGCTGGCAAGACAGGGGAGGGCACAGATACGCAGTATTTT. Translating it yields CSAGKTGEGTDTQYF.

J is TRBJ2-3 and V is TRBV5-1; D remains unclear. Germline CDR1 SGHRS, CDR2 YFSETQ. V was trimmed by 0 bases and J by 3 bases, leaving 11 bases between them. The CDR3 consists of 15 residues. Written as DNA, the CDR3 is TGCGCCAGCAGCTTGGGGCAGGTTTGGACAGATACGCAGTATTTT. It is translated as CASSLGQVWTDTQYF.

This clonotype came up a few times. The V and J genes are TRBV7-9 and TRBJ2-5; 9 nucleotides align to TRBD2. CDR3 length equals 14 residues. After removal of 6 bases from V and 5 bases from J, the junction contained 7 bases not matched to a gene. Germline CDR1 and CDR2: SEHNR and FQNEAQ (reference sequence). This CDR3 is CASRIAGDKETQYF. The DNA for the CDR3 is TGTGCCAGCAGGATAGCGGGAGATAAGGAGACCCAGTACTTC.

The CDR3 bases are TGTGCCAGCAGTGCCCCTACGATGTATAATTCACCCCTCCACTTT. It codes for CASSAPTMYNSPLHF. This sequence joins TRBV25-1 and TRBJ1-6; D is unresolved. Trimming shortened V by 4 bases and J by 4 bases, and 11 bases separated the two germline ends. CDR1 MGHDK and CDR2 SYGVNS come from the germline V gene. CDR3 length: 15 residues.

This clonotype appeared a few times. The chain links TRBV12-3 or TRBV12-4 to TRBJ2-2; the match to TRBD1 covers 9 bases. The V and J ends lost 4 bases and 6 bases, in that order; junction bases with no gene match: 3. The CDR3 has 14 amino acids. The CDR3 DNA reads TGTGCCAGCAGTTCCTGGACAGGGGCCGGGGAGCTGTTTTTT. It yields the protein CASSSWTGAGELFF.

In its sample, this clonotype was seen a few times. The chain employs TRBV2 and TRBJ2-5, with D perhaps TRBD2 (6 bases). V gave up 6 bases and J gave up 0 bases, with 11 bases separating them. CDR1 is SNHLY and CDR2 is FYNNEI in the germline V gene. The length of the CDR3 is 14 residues. In DNA form, the CDR3 reads TGTGCCAGCAGGGTGGGCGGGGACCAAGAGACCCAGTACTTC. Amino acids: CASRVGGDQETQYF.

This clonotype turned up a few times. The chain employs TRBV12-3 or TRBV12-4 and TRBJ2-7; D perhaps matches TRBD1 (6 bases). Trimming pared 8 bases from V and 7 bases from J, leaving 18 bases between. This CDR3 region has 13 residues. In DNA form, the CDR3 reads TGTGCCAGCCTCACAGGGTGGGGTTGGGAGCAGTACTTC. Its translation is CASLTGWGWEQYF.

The chain links TRBV2 to TRBJ2-2; D remains unclear. The CDR3 sequence is 12 residues long. Trimming pared 10 bases from V and 7 bases from J, leaving 13 bases between. Germline V gene data show CDR1 as SNHLY and CDR2 as FYNNEI. This CDR3 is CATVPDGGELFF. CDR3 coding DNA: TGTGCCACCGTCCCGGATGGCGGGGAGCTGTTTTTT.

The chain carries TRBV7-2 and TRBJ2-5; weak D call: TRBD2 (6 bases). The CDR3 runs to 16 residues. Trimming cost V 5 bases and J 1 base, with 17 bases left between them. The germline V gene encodes CDR1 SGHTA and CDR2 FQGNSA. CDR3 region: CASSGFSGGSQETQYF. As DNA, the CDR3 is TGTGCCAGCAGCGGATTTAGCGGAGGGAGCCAAGAGACCCAGTACTTC. Looking up the rest from reference TRBV7-2 and TRBJ2-5 gives the full variable domain: GAGVSQSPSNKVTEKGKDVELRCDPISGHTALYWYRQSLGQGLEFLIYFQGNSAPDKSGLPSDRFSAERTGGSVSTLTIQRTQQEDSAVYLCASSGFSGGSQETQYFGPGTRLLVL.

The rearrangement links TRBV19 to TRBJ2-3; D call uncertain. Trimming shortened V by 5 bases and J by 6 bases, and 12 bases separated the two germline ends. In germline, CDR1 is LNHDA, CDR2 SQIVND (reference sequence). The CDR3 length is 13 residues. The CDR3 region has the DNA TGTGCCAGTAGTCCAGAAAGTCTGGATACGCAGTATTTT. Protein: CASSPESLDTQYF.

This chain uses TRBV27 with TRBJ1-1, with D possibly being TRBD1 (6 bases). Per the germline V gene, CDR1 is MNHEY and CDR2 is SMNVEV (reference sequence). Trimming took 8 bases from V and 4 from J, leaving 23 bases between them. This CDR3 has 16 residues. CDR3 residues: CASLTGGPTNPTEAFF. The CDR3 DNA reads TGTGCCAGCCTTACGGGGGGCCCTACAAATCCCACTGAAGCTTTCTTT.

The chain joins TRBV23-1 to TRBJ1-4; D is perhaps TRBD1 (5 bases). TRBV23-1 is classed as an ORF, of uncertain function. CDR3 length: 21 amino acids. Between the trimmed V and J ends, which lost 10 bases and 1 base, there was a span of 34 bases. CDR3: CAIFRRGARGLNLETNEKLFF. The DNA of the CDR3 is TGCGCCATCTTCCGCCGGGGAGCTCGGGGCCTGAATTTAGAAACTAATGAAAAACTGTTTTTT.

This clonotype was recorded a few times. J is TRBJ2-7 and V is TRBV12-3 or TRBV12-4; D gene ambiguous. Between the trimmed V and J ends, which lost 6 bases and 12 bases, there was a span of 21 bases. There are 13 residues in the CDR3. The CDR3 region is CASSPAPNSRSYF. The CDR3 coding sequence is TGTGCCAGCAGCCCCGCCCCTAATTCGCGGTCGTACTTC.

This clonotype was counted only a few times. The chain carries TRBV7-3 and TRBJ2-1; 9 bases match TRBD2. The CDR3 spans 15 residues. V gave up 4 bases and J gave up 5 bases; unmatched junction bases: 6. The germline gives CDR1 SGHTA, CDR2 FQGTGA. CDR3 sequence reads: CASSYLAGPDNEQFF. DNA of the CDR3: TGTGCCAGCAGCTACCTAGCGGGGCCCGACAATGAGCAGTTCTTC.

This clonotype was seen more than once but under ten times. CDR3 region: CASSVEASGGFEQFF. The DNA of the CDR3 is TGTGCCAGCAGCGTAGAAGCTAGCGGGGGGTTTGAGCAGTTCTTC. This chain uses TRBV9 with TRBJ2-1, with 11 bases identical to TRBD2. The CDR3 consists of 15 residues. CDR1 is SGDLS and CDR2 is YYNGEE in the germline V gene. With 0 bases clipped from V and 9 bases from J, the junction kept 5 bases outside the gene matches.

This clonotype was seen a few times. V is TRBV5-1 and J is TRBJ2-7, with D perhaps matching TRBD1 or TRBD2 (5 bases each). This CDR3 has 12 residues. Trimming shortened V by 4 bases and J by 6 bases, and 11 bases separated the two germline ends. CDR1 is SGHRS, CDR2 YFSETQ, per germline. The CDR3 sequence is CASSLGDGEQYF. CDR3 sequence (DNA): TGCGCCAGCAGCCTGGGGGACGGCGAGCAGTACTTC.

For the CDR3, the DNA is TGTGCCAGCAGCGTAGTACCCTGGAACACTGAAGCTTTCTTT. Its translation is CASSVVPWNTEAFF. The chain links TRBV14 to TRBJ1-1; D is undetermined. Germline V lookup: CDR1 SGHDN, CDR2 FVKESK. V was trimmed by 5 bases and J by 1 base, leaving 11 bases between them. This CDR3 has 14 residues.

This sequence joins TRBV20-1 and TRBJ1-2, with TRBD1 matching over 7 bases. Germline V gene lookup returns CDR1 DFQATT and CDR2 SNEGSKA (reference sequence). V shed 1 base and J 9 bases; nucleotides not matched to a gene: 5. This CDR3 spans 12 amino acids. CDR3 sequence reads: CSARGQGRSYTF. DNA for the CDR3: TGCAGTGCTAGAGGACAGGGACGGAGCTACACCTTC.

This clonotype was counted between two and nine times. The V call is TRBV5-5, the J call TRBJ1-4; tentatively, D is TRBD1 (6 bases). CDR1 and CDR2 from the germline V gene are SGHKS and YYEKEE (reference sequence). Trimming stripped 4 bases from V and 3 bases from J, with 10 bases between. The CDR3 covers 14 residues. The CDR3 DNA reads as TGTGCCAGCAGCCTTAGGACAGCTAATGAAAAACTGTTTTTT. Encoded protein: CASSLRTANEKLFF. Filled out from reference TRBV5-5 and TRBJ1-4, the complete variable domain reads DAGVTQSPTHLIKTRGQQVTLRCSPISGHKSVSWYQQVLGQGPQFIFQYYEKEERGRGNFPDRFSARQFPNYSSELNVNALLLGDSALYLCASSLRTANEKLFFGSGTQLSVL.

The chain combines TRBV5-1 with TRBJ2-7; D possibly corresponds to TRBD1 (6 bases). This CDR3 region has 13 residues. V dropped 8 bases and J dropped 6 bases, with 18 bases sitting between them. Looked up from germline, CDR1 is SGHRS and CDR2 is YFSETQ. The CDR3 DNA sequence: TGCGCCAGTCGTTACAGGGCGGGCGGCGAGCAGTACTTC. It is translated as CASRYRAGGEQYF. The variable domain in full, with the rest retrieved from reference TRBV5-1 and TRBJ2-7, is KAGVTQTPRYLIKTRGQQVTLSCSPISGHRSVSWYQQTPGQGLQFLFEYFSETQRNKGNFPGRFSGRQFSNSRSEMNVSTLELGDSALYLCASRYRAGGEQYFGPGTRLTVT.

Concerning this clonotype: The junction and the germline gene differ at one end; a read error may be behind it. This rearrangement joins TRBV2 to TRBJ2-7, with D possibly TRBD1 on 6 matching bases. Germline lookup yields CDR1 SNHLY and CDR2 FYNNEI. The CDR3 runs 16 residues. The CDR3 coding sequence is TGTGCCAGCAGGGAAGAGGGGGTCTCTGGGTACTACGAGCAGTACTTC. Protein: CASREEGVSGYYEQYF.